A selection of T cell receptor beta chains follows, all from one sample in a study. Each CDR3 protein gets one entry after TCRdb re-called the 5' RACE reads with MiXCR. The sample yields some 62,000 distinct CDR3 sequences, approximately 31% seen once. Sequencing input: tumor-infiltrating naive CD4+ T cells sorted from the breast tumor. These receptors came from a female donor with breast cancer. Each CDR3 is given with its conserved first and last residue. The order of the fields is clone size, D gene, J gene, V gene, CDR3 protein, CDR3 DNA. A D gene is named only where the DNA matches it firmly. Size values are once, few and many counts, or a class for expanded clones, and some rows have none.

abundance: NA; d_gene: NA; j_gene: TRBJ2-3; v_gene: TRBV14; CDR3aa: CASSQARGTDTQYF; CDR3nt: TGTGCCAGCAGCCAAGCCAGGGGTACAGATACGCAGTATTTT
abundance: NA; d_gene: TRBD2; j_gene: TRBJ2-1; v_gene: TRBV20-1; CDR3aa: CSARAGLGAFF; CDR3nt: TGCAGTGCTAGAGCCGGACTAGGGGCGTTCTTC
abundance: NA; d_gene: NA; j_gene: TRBJ2-7; v_gene: TRBV7-9; CDR3aa: CASRLGGTARSEQYF; CDR3nt: TGTGCCAGCCGACTCGGCGGGACGGCACGTAGCGAGCAGTACTTC
abundance: many; d_gene: NA; j_gene: TRBJ2-1; v_gene: TRBV5-1; CDR3aa: CASSWKTVQSYNEQFF; CDR3nt: TGCGCCAGCAGCTGGAAGACAGTACAATCCTACAATGAGCAGTTCTTC
abundance: NA; d_gene: NA; j_gene: TRBJ1-1; v_gene: TRBV25-1; CDR3aa: CASRGWTEAFF; CDR3nt: TGTGCCAGTCGAGGTTGGACTGAAGCTTTCTTT
abundance: NA; d_gene: TRBD1; j_gene: TRBJ1-3; v_gene: TRBV18; CDR3aa: CASSPPGQGGNTIYF; CDR3nt: TGTGCCAGCTCACCACCGGGACAGGGAGGAAACACCATATATTTT
abundance: few; d_gene: TRBD2; j_gene: TRBJ2-1; v_gene: TRBV11-1; CDR3aa: CASSFGLAGGNEQFF; CDR3nt: TGTGCCAGCAGCTTTGGCCTAGCGGGGGGCAATGAGCAGTTCTTC
abundance: NA; d_gene: NA; j_gene: TRBJ2-1; v_gene: TRBV4-1; CDR3aa: CASSQGASYNEQFF; CDR3nt: TGCGCCAGCAGCCAAGGTGCTAGCTACAATGAGCAGTTCTTC
abundance: few; d_gene: NA; j_gene: TRBJ2-5; v_gene: TRBV12-3/TRBV12-4; CDR3aa: CASSLEGTPAETQYF; CDR3nt: TGTGCCAGCAGTTTAGAGGGGACTCCCGCAGAGACCCAGTACTTC
abundance: NA; d_gene: NA; j_gene: TRBJ1-1; v_gene: TRBV5-1; CDR3aa: CASSLTPSRGTEAFF; CDR3nt: TGCGCCAGCAGCCTGACACCCTCGAGGGGCACTGAAGCTTTCTTT
abundance: NA; d_gene: NA; j_gene: TRBJ1-1; v_gene: TRBV6-5; CDR3aa: CASNEAGRGSTEAFF; CDR3nt: TGTGCCAGCAACGAGGCGGGCAGGGGAAGCACTGAAGCTTTCTTT
abundance: few; d_gene: TRBD1; j_gene: TRBJ2-3; v_gene: TRBV4-2; CDR3aa: CASSLRDRGGTDTQYF; CDR3nt: TGTGCCAGCAGCCTCCGGGACAGGGGTGGAACAGATACGCAGTATTTT
abundance: few; d_gene: NA; j_gene: TRBJ2-2; v_gene: TRBV10-1; CDR3aa: CASSPPNTGELFF; CDR3nt: TGCGCCAGCAGTCCTCCGAACACCGGGGAGCTGTTTTTT
abundance: NA; d_gene: NA; j_gene: TRBJ1-5; v_gene: TRBV20-1; CDR3aa: CSAKQDSNQPQHF; CDR3nt: TGCAGTGCTAAACAGGATAGCAATCAGCCCCAGCATTTT
abundance: NA; d_gene: NA; j_gene: TRBJ2-2; v_gene: TRBV10-3; CDR3aa: CAIRGDGAQPVNTGELFF; CDR3nt: TGTGCCATCAGAGGGGACGGAGCTCAACCCGTGAACACCGGGGAGCTGTTTTTT
abundance: few; d_gene: NA; j_gene: TRBJ1-2; v_gene: TRBV21-1; CDR3aa: CASSKACGRDYGYTF; CDR3nt: TGTGCCAGCAGCAAAGCGTGTGGCAGAGACTATGGCTACACCTTC
abundance: NA; d_gene: NA; j_gene: TRBJ1-6; v_gene: TRBV4-1; CDR3aa: CASNNFIHTGSNSPLHF; CDR3nt: TGCGCCAGCAACAATTTCATTCACACGGGGAGTAATTCACCCCTCCACTTT
abundance: many; d_gene: TRBD1; j_gene: TRBJ2-6; v_gene: TRBV7-2; CDR3aa: CASRAVLGQGGPGANVLTF; CDR3nt: TGTGCCAGCCGCGCTGTTTTGGGACAGGGGGGTCCCGGGGCCAACGTCCTGACTTTC
abundance: few; d_gene: NA; j_gene: TRBJ2-1; v_gene: TRBV7-2; CDR3aa: CASSFRNEQFF; CDR3nt: TGTGCCAGCAGCTTTCGCAATGAGCAGTTCTTC
abundance: once; d_gene: NA; j_gene: TRBJ1-2; v_gene: TRBV5-5; CDR3aa: CASSLGAFNYGYTF; CDR3nt: TGTGCCAGCAGCTTGGGGGCATTTAACTATGGCTACACCTTC